This passage covers 3 T cell receptor beta chains from one sample sequenced in a study of beta chain features in type 1 diabetes. TCRB transcripts that were expressed got sequenced, as all of the isolated RNA had been reverse transcribed. This table comes from immunoSEQ multiplex PCR, and its TCRdb copy is limited to in-frame clones, with some not included. The sample comprises about 470,000 clones, roughly 30% of which are singletons, and 0.05% to 0.07% rests with the top ten. Sequencing was done on a sample of naive CD4+ T cells from blood. The receptors shown here come from a man between 18 and 29 years old in good health.

This clone was seen only a few times. This sequence joins TRBV4-3 and TRBJ2-1; 8 positions agree with TRBD2. The CDR3 is 15 amino acids. Looked up from germline, CDR1 is LGHNA and CDR2 is YSLEER. J gave up 7 bases and V 2 bases, and 7 bases lay outside the gene matches. The CDR3 here is CASSQYRAGENEQFF. The CDR3 DNA reads as TGCGCCAGCAGCCAATATCGAGCGGGAGAAAATGAGCAGTTCTTC.

J is TRBJ2-7 and V is TRBV7-2; D is undetermined. The ends were cut back, 4 bases at V and 4 bases at J, with 11 bases in the middle. The germline CDR1 and CDR2 sequences are SGHTA and FQGNSA. This CDR3 has 13 amino acids. CDR3 nucleotides: TGTGCCAGCAGCTCATCCCGTTTTTACGAGCAGTACTTC. Its protein product is CASSSSRFYEQYF.

V is TRBV5-1 and J is TRBJ2-5, with 14 nucleotides matching TRBD2. Germline V CDR1 and CDR2: SGHRS, YFSETQ. J was trimmed by 3 bases and V by 4 bases; bases with no gene match: 2. The CDR3 consists of 15 residues. The DNA of the CDR3 is TGCGCCAGCAGCCGACTAGCGGGAGGGGAAGAGACCCAGTACTTC. Protein product: CASSRLAGGEETQYF.